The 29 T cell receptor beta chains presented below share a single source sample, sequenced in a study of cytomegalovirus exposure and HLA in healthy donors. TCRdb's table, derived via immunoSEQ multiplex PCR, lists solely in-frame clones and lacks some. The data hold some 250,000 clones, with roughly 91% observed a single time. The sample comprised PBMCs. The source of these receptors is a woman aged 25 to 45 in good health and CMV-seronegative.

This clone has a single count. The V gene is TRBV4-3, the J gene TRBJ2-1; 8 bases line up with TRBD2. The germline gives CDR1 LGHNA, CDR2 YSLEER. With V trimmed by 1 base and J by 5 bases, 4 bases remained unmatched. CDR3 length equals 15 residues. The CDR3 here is CASSQGRGVDNEQFF. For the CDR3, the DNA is TGCGCCAGCAGCCAAGGGCGGGGGGTTGACAATGAGCAGTTCTTC.

In DNA form, the CDR3 reads TGTGCCAGCAGCCTAAGGAATGAAAAACTGTTTTTT. The encoded protein is CASSLRNEKLFF. J is TRBJ1-4 and V is TRBV11-2; D gene unclear. The CDR3 runs 12 residues. Between the trimmed V and J ends, which lost 5 bases and 5 bases, there was a span of 6 bases. From germline, CDR1 is SGHAT and CDR2 FQNNGV.

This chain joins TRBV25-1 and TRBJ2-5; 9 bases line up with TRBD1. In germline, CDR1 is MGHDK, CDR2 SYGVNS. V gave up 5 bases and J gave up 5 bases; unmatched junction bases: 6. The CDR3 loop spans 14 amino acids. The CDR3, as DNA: TGTGCCAGCAGTAAGACAGGGGGAGGTGAGACCCAGTACTTC. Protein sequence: CASSKTGGGETQYF.

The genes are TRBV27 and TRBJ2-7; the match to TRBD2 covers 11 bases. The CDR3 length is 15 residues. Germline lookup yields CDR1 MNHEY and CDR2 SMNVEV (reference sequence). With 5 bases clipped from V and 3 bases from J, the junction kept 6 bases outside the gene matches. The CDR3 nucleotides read TGTGCCAGCAGTCCGGGACTAGCGGCTTACTACGAGCAGTACTTC. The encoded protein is CASSPGLAAYYEQYF.

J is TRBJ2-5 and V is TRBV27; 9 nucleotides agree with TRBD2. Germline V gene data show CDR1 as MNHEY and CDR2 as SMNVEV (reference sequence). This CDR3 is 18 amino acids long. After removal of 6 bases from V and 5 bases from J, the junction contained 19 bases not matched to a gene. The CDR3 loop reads CASSPGQATREGWETQYF. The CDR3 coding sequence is TGTGCCAGCAGCCCCGGACAGGCCACGCGGGAGGGGTGGGAGACCCAGTACTTC.

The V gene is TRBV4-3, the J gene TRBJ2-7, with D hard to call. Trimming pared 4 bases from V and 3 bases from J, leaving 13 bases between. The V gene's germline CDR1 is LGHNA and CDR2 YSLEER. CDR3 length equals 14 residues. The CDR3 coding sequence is TGCGCCAGCAGCCCGCGAGGCGTAAGCTACGAGCAGTACTTC. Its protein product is CASSPRGVSYEQYF.

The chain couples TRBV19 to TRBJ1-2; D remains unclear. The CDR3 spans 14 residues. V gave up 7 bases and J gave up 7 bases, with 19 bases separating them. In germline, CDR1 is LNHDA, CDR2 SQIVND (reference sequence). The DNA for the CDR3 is TGTGCCAGTACCCCTTTTGTGGACTTGGGTGGCTACACCTTC. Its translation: CASTPFVDLGGYTF.

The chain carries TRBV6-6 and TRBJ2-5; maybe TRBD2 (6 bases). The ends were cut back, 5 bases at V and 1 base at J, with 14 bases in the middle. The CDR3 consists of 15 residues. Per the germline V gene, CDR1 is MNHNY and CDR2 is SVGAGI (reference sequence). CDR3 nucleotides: TGTGCCAGCAGTGACGGGGGACTCCTCCAAGAGACCCAGTACTTC. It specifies CASSDGGLLQETQYF.

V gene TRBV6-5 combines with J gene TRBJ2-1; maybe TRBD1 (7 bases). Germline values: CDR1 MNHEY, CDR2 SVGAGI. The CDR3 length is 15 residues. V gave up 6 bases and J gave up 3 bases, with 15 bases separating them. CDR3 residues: CASSIQGGFYNEQFF. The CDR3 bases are TGTGCCAGCAGCATCCAGGGGGGATTCTACAATGAGCAGTTCTTC.

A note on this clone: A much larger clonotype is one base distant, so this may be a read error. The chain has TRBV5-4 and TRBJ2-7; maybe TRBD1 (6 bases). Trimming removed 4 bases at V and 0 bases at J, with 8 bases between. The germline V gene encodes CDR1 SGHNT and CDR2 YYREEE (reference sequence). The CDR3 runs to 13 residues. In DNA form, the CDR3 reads TGTGCCAGCAGCCGCAGGGGCTCCTACGAGCAGTACTTC. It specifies CASSRRGSYEQYF.

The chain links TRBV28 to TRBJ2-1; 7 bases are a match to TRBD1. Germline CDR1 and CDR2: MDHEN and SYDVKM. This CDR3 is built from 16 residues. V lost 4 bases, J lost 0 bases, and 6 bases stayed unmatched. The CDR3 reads CASSSGTASSYNEQFF. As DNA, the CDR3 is TGTGCCAGCAGTTCCGGGACAGCCAGCTCCTACAATGAGCAGTTCTTC.

The CDR3 nucleotides are TGTGCCAGCAGAGATGCCAGGGGACTCGCTTTCTTT. Protein sequence: CASRDARGLAFF. The V gene is TRBV25-1, the J gene TRBJ1-1, with D possibly TRBD1 on 6 matching bases. Trimming removed 6 bases from V and 11 bases from J, with 16 bases in between. Germline V gives CDR1 MGHDK, CDR2 SYGVNS. The CDR3 has 12 residues. The full variable domain, in which reference TRBV25-1 and TRBJ1-1 provide the parts outside the CDR3, is EADIYQTPRYLVIGTGKKITLECSQTMGHDKMYWYQQDPGMELHLIHYSYGVNSTEKGDLSSESTVSRIRTEHFPLTLESARPSHTSQYLCASRDARGLAFFGQGTRLTVV.

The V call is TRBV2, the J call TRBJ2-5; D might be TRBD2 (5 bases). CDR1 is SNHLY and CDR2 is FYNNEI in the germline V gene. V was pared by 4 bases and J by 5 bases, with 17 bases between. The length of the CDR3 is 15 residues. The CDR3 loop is CASSGPSGERETQYF. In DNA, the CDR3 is TGTGCCAGCAGTGGACCTAGTGGGGAGCGGGAGACCCAGTACTTC.

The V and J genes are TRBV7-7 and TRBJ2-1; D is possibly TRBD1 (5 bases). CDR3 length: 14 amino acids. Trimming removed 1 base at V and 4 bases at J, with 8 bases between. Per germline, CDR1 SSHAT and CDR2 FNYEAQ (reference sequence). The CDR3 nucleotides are TGTGCCAGCAGCTTAGGGGGCGATTACAATGAGCAGTTCTTC. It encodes CASSLGGDYNEQFF. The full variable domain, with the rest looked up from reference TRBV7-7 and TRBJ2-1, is GAGVSQSPRYKVTKRGQDVTLRCDPISSHATLYWYQQALGQGPEFLTYFNYEAQPDKSGLPSDRFSAERPEGSISTLTIQRTEQRDSAMYRCASSLGGDYNEQFFGPGTRLTVL.

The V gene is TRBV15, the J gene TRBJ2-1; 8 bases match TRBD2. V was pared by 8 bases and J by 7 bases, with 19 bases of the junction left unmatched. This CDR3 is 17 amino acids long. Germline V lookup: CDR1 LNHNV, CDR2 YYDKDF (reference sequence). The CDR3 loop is CATQSATSGSGGNEQFF. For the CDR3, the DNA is TGTGCCACCCAGAGTGCCACCAGCGGGAGTGGCGGGAATGAGCAGTTCTTC.

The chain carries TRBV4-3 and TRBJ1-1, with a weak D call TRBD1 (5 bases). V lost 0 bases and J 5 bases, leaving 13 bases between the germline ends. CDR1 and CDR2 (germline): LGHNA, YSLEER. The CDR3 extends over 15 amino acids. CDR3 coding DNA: TGCGCCAGCAGCCAAGACTACAGGTTTTTGACTGAAGCTTTCTTT. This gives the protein CASSQDYRFLTEAFF.

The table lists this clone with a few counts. The CDR3 DNA reads TGTGCCTGGAAAAGGAGCGGGAAGCACTACGAGCAGTACTTC. Translating gives CAWKRSGKHYEQYF. This chain connects TRBV30 to TRBJ2-7, with 7 bases fitting TRBD2. Trimming took 4 bases from V and 3 from J; bases not matched to a gene: 9. The CDR3 has 14 amino acids. Germline CDR1 is GTSNPN and CDR2 is SVGIG (reference sequence). Filled out from reference TRBV30 and TRBJ2-7, the complete variable domain reads SQTIHQWPATLVQPVGSPLSLECTVEGTSNPNLYWYRQAAGRGLQLLFYSVGIGQISSEVPQNLSASRPQDRQFILSSKKLLLSDSGFYLCAWKRSGKHYEQYFGPGTRLTVT.

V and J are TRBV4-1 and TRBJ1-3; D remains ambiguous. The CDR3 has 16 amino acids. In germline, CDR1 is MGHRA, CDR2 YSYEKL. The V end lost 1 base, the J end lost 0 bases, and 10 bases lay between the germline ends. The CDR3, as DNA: TGCGCCAGCAGCCAAGTAGGGCCACCCTCTGGAAACACCATATATTTT. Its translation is CASSQVGPPSGNTIYF.

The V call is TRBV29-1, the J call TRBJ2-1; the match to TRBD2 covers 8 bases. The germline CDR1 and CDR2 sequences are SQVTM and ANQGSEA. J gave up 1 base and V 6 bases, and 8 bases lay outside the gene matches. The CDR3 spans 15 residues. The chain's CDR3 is CSVGSGITSYNEQFF. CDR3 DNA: TGCAGCGTCGGTAGCGGGATTACTTCCTACAATGAGCAGTTCTTC.

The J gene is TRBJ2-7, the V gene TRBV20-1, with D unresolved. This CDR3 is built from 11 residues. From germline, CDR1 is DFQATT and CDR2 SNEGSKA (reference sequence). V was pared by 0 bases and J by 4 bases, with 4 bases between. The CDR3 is CSARDQYEQYF. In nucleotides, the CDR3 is TGCAGTGCTAGAGATCAATACGAGCAGTACTTC.

The CDR3 sequence: CASSYDFGTEAFF. In DNA form, the CDR3 reads TGTGCCAGCAGTTATGACTTCGGCACTGAAGCTTTCTTT. This rearrangement joins TRBV6-5 to TRBJ1-1; D is ambiguous. Trimming pared 3 bases from V and 4 bases from J, leaving 9 bases between. The CDR3 covers 13 residues. Germline V CDR1 and CDR2: MNHEY, SVGAGI.

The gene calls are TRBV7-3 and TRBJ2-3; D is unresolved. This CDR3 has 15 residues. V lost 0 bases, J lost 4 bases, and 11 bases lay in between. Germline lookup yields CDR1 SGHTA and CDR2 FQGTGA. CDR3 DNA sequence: TGTGCCAGCAGCTTAACGACATATCCCCCAGATACGCAGTATTTT. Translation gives CASSLTTYPPDTQYF. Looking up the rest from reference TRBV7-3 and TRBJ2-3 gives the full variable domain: GAGVSQTPSNKVTEKGKYVELRCDPISGHTALYWYRQSLGQGPEFLIYFQGTGAADDSGLPNDRFFAVRPEGSVSTLKIQRTERGDSAVYLCASSLTTYPPDTQYFGPGTRLTVL.

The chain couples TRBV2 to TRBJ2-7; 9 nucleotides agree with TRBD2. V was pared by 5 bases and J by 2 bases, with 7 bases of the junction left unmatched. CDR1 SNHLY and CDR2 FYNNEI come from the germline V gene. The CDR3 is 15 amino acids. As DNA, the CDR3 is TGTGCCAGCAGTCATCCGGGACTAGCCACCTACGAGCAGTACTTC. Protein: CASSHPGLATYEQYF.

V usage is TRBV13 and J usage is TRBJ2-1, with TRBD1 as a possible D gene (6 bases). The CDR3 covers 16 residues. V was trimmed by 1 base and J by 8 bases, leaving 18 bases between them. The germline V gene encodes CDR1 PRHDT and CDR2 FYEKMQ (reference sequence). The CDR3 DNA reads TGTGCCAGCAGCTTAGAAAGGGGGATAGGAAGTGATGAGCAGTTCTTC. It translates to CASSLERGIGSDEQFF.

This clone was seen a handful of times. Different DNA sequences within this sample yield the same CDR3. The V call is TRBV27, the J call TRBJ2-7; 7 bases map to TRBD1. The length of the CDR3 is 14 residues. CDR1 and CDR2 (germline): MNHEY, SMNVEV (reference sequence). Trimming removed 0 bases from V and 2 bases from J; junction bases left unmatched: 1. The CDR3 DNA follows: TGTGCCAGCAGTTTATCACAGGGGACCTACGAGCAGTACTTC. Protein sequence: CASSLSQGTYEQYF.

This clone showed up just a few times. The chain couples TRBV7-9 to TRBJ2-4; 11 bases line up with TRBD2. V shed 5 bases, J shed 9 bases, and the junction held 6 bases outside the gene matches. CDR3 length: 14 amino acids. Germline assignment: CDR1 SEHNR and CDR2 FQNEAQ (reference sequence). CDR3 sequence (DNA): TGTGCCAGCAGCCTGGGACTAGCGGCTGGCATTCAGTACTTC. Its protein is CASSLGLAAGIQYF.

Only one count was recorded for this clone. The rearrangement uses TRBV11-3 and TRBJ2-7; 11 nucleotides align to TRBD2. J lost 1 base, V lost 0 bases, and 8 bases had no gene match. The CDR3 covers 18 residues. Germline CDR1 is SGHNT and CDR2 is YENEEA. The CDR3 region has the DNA TGTGCCAGCAGCTTAGACCGTGCCGGGACTAGCGGTTCCTACGAGCAGTACTTC. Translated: CASSLDRAGTSGSYEQYF.

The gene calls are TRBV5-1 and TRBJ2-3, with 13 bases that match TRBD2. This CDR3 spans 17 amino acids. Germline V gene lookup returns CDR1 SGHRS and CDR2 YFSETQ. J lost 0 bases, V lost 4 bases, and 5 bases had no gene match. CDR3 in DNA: TGCGCCAGCAGCCCGCCGGGACTAGCGGGGAGCACAGATACGCAGTATTTT. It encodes CASSPPGLAGSTDTQYF.

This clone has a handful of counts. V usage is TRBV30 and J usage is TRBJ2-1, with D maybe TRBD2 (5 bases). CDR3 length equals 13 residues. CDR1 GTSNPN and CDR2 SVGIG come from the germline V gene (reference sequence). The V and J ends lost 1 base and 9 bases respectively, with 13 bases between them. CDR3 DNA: TGTGCCTGGAGTGCACTTAGAGAGGGTGAGCAGTTCTTC. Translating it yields CAWSALREGEQFF.